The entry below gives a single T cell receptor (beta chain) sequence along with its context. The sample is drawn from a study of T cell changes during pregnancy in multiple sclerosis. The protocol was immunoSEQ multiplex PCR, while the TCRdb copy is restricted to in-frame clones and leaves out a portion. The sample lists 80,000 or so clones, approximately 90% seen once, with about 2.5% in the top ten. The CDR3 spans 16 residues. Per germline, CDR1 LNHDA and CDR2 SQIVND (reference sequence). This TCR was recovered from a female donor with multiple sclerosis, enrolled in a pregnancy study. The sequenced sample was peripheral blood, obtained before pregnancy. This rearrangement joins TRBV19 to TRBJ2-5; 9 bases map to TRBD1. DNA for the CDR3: TGTGCTTCTAAACCCCCGGGACAGGGACGACAAGAGACCCAGTACTTC. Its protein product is CASKPPGQGRQETQYF.